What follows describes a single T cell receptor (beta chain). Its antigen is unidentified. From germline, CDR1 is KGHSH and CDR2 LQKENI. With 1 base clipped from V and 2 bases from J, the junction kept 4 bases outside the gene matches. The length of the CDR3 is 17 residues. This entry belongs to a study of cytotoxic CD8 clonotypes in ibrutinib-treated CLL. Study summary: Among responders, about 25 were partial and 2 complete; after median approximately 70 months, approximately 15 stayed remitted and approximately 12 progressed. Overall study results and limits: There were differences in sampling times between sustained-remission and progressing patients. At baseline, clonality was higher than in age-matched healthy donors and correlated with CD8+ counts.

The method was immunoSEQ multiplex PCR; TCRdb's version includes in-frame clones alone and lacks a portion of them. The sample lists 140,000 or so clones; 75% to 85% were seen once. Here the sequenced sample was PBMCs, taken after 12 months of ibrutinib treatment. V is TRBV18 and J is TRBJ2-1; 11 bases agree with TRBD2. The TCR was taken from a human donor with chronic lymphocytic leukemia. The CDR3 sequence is CASSPQTSGKAYNEQFF. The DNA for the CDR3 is TGTGCCAGCTCACCACAGACTAGCGGGAAGGCCTACAATGAGCAGTTCTTC.